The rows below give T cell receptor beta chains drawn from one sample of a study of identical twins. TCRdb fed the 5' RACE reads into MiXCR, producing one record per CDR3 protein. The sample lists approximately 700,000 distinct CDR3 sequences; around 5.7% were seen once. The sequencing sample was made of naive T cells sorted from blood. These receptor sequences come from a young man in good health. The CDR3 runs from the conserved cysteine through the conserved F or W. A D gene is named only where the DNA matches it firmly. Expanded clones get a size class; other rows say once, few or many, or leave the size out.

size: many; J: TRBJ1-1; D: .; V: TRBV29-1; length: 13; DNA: TGCAGCGTTGGCCCCCCGGGTTACACTGAAGCTTTCTTT; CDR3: CSVGPPGYTEAFF
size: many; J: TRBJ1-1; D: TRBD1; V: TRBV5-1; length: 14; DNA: TGTGCCAGCAGTTCAGGACAGGGGAACACTGAAGCTTTCTTT; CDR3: CASSSGQGNTEAFF
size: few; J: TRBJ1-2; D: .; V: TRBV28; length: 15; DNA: TGTGCCAGCAGCCCCGGACAGCTCGGTTATTATGGCTACACCTTC; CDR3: CASSPGQLGYYGYTF
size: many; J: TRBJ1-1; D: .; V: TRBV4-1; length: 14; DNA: TGCGCCAGCAGCCAAGCGTCGTACAACACCGAAGCTTTCTTT; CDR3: CASSQASYNTEAFF
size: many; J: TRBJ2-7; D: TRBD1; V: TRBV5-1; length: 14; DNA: TGCGCCACCCATAAAGGGGACAGCTCCTACGAGCAGTACTTC; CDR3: CATHKGDSSYEQYF
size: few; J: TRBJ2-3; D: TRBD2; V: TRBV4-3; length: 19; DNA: TGCGCCAGCAGCCAAGATGTAAGCGGGAGTGCTCCTAGCACAGATACGCAGTATTTT; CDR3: CASSQDVSGSAPSTDTQYF
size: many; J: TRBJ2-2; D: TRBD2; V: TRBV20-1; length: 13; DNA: TGCAGTGCTAGGGGACTAGCGACCGGGGAGCTGTTTTTT; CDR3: CSARGLATGELFF
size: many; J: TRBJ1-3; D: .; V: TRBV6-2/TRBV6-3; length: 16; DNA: TGTGCCAGCAGCATATCCGGACCAGTCTCTGGAAACACCATATATTTT; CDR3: CASSISGPVSGNTIYF
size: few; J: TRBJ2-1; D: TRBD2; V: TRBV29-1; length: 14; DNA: TGCAGCGTCGGGGAGTCGGCTAGCGGCAATGAGCAGTTCTTC; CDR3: CSVGESASGNEQFF
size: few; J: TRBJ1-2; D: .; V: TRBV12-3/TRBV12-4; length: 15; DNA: TGTGCCAGCAGTTTAAGGGCAGGGTTTATCTATGGCTACACCTTC; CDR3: CASSLRAGFIYGYTF
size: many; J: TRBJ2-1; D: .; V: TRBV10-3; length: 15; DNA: TGTGCCATCAGTTTCTCCCCGAGCTCCTACAATGAGCAGTTCTTC; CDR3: CAISFSPSSYNEQFF
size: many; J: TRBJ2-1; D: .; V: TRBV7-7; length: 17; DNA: TGTGCCAGCAGCTTAAGCCGCGAGAAAGGGGGGTACAATGAGCAGTTCTTC; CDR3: CASSLSREKGGYNEQFF
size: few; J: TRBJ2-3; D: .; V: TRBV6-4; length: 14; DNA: TGTGCCAGCAGCGCGACTGCGGGGCCAGATACGCAGTATTTT; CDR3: CASSATAGPDTQYF
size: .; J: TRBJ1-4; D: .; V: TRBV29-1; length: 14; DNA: TGCAGCGTTGAAGCGGCAGGGCCGGTCGAAAAACTGTTTTTT; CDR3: CSVEAAGPVEKLFF
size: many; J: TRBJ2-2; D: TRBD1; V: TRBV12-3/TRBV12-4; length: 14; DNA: TGTGCCAGCAGCGGGACAGGGGGCGCCGGGGAGCTGTTTTTT; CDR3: CASSGTGGAGELFF
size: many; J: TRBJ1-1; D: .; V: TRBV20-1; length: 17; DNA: TGCAGTGTTACGAAACCCAGGGTTAGAAGCGTGGACACTGAAGCTTTCTTT; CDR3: CSVTKPRVRSVDTEAFF
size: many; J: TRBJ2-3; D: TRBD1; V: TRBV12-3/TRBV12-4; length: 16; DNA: TGTGCCAGCAGTTCACCGGGACAGGGAAACCACGATACGCAGTATTTT; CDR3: CASSSPGQGNHDTQYF
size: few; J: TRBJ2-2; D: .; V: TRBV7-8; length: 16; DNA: TGTGCCAGCAGCCGAGGGGGGCAGGGACTCACCGGGGAGCTGTTTTTT; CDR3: CASSRGGQGLTGELFF
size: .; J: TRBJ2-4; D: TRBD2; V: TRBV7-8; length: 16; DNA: TGTGCCAGCAGCTCCTATACTAGCGGGCAGGAAAACATTCAGTACTTC; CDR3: CASSSYTSGQENIQYF
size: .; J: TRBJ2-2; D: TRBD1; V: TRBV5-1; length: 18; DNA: TGCGCCAGCAGCTTTGGGTTCATCGGGACAGGGAGAACCGGGGAGCTGTTTTTT; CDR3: CASSFGFIGTGRTGELFF
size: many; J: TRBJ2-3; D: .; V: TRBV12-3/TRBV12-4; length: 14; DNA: TGTGCCAGCAGAAGTTCACTAGGGGGAGAAACGCAGTATTTT; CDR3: CASRSSLGGETQYF
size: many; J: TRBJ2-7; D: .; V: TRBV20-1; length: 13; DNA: TGCAGTGCTAGAGCCCCGGACACCTACGAGCAGTACTTC; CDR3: CSARAPDTYEQYF
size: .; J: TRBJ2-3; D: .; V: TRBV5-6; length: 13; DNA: TGTGCCAGCAGCTGGAGGGCGACCGATACGCAGTATTTT; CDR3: CASSWRATDTQYF
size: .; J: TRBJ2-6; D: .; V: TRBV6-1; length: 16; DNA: TGTGCCAGCAGTGACTTCGGGGCAGCTGGGGCCAACGTCCTGACTTTC; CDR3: CASSDFGAAGANVLTF
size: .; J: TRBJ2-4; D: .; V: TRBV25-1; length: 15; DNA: TGTGCCAGCAGTGAATGGGGGGTTGACAAAAACATTCAGTACTTC; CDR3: CASSEWGVDKNIQYF
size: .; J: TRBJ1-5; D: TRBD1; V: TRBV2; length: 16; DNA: TGTGCCAGCAGTGGCCCACGACAGGGCCGCAATCAGCCCCAGCATTTT; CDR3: CASSGPRQGRNQPQHF
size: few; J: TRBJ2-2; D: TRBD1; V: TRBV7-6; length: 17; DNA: TGTGCCAGCAGACTAAAGGGGACAGGGCCCTACACCGGGGAGCTGTTTTTT; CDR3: CASRLKGTGPYTGELFF
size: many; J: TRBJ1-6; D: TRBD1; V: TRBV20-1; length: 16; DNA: TGCAGTGCAAGAGTGGACAGGGGTTATCGGGATTCACCCCTCCACTTT; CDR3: CSARVDRGYRDSPLHF